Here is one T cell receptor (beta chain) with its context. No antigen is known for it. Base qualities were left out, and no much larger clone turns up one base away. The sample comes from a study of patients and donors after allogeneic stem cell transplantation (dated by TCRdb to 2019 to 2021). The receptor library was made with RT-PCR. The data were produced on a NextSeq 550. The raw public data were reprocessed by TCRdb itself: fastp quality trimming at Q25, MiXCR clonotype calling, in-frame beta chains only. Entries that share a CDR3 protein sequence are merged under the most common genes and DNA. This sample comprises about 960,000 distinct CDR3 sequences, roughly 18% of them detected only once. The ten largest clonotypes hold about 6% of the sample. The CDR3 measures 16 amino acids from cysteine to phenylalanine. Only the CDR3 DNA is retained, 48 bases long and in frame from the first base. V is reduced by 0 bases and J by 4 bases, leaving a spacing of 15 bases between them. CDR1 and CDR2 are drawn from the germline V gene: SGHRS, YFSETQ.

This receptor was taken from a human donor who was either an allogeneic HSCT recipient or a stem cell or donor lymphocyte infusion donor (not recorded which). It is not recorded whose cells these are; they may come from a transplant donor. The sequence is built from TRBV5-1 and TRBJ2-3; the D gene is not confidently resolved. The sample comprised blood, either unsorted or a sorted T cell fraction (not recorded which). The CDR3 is CASSLGSNLPPDTQYF. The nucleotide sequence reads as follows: TGCGCCAGCAGCTTGGGCTCGAACTTACCCCCAGATACGCAGTATTTT.